This T cell receptor (beta chain) was observed in a study of response to subunit inactivated influenza vaccine. TCRdb reanalysed the RT-PCR reads using MiXCR and keeps one entry per CDR3 protein. This sample has approximately 250,000 distinct CDR3 sequences, with 9% to 15% found just once. At least ten counts were recorded for this clonotype. Antigen: not known. Study results and caveats: It was suggested by the authors that few new T cells are recruited by each seasonal influenza vaccination.

Germline V gives CDR1 SGDLS, CDR2 YYNGEE. The CDR3 runs 15 residues. V was pared by 1 base and J by 0 bases, with 4 bases of the junction left unmatched. The sample in question was non-naive T cells sorted from PBMCs, obtained about 14 days before vaccination. This chain links TRBV9 with TRBJ2-7, with 7 bases that match TRBD1. The sequence derives from a man aged 45-60 years who received an inactivated influenza vaccine. The CDR3 nucleotides read TGTGCCAGCAGCGTATCCCCAGGGGGCTCCTACGAGCAGTACTTC. It yields the protein CASSVSPGGSYEQYF.